This T cell receptor beta chain appears in the sequencing data of a study of CD8+CD57+ T cells in acquired aplastic anemia. Study summary: The mean DNA yield obtained from sorted CD4+ and CD8+ cells came to roughly 3 ug. The study, taken as a whole, reports: CD8+ Simpson's diversity did not differ significantly between patients and controls.

With regard to this clonotype: Antigen unknown.

The CDR3 runs to 15 residues. Germline V gives CDR1 DFQATT, CDR2 SNEGSKA (reference sequence). Trimming cost V 1 base and J 8 bases; bases outside gene matches: 10. Profiling that covered TCR beta VDJ and CDR3 relied on genomic DNA as its template. Using its own MiXCR run on the reads, TCRdb lists one record per CDR3 protein. The sample includes 150,000 or so distinct CDR3 sequences, about 60% seen only once; the top ten take about 48%. The chain joins TRBV20-1 to TRBJ2-1, with TRBD2 identical over 8 bases. The sequenced sample was sorted CD4+, CD8+, or CD8+CD57+ T cells (not recorded which) from PBMCs. This clonotype was obtained from a human donor in good health. The CDR3 DNA is TGCAGTGCTAGAGCGCCTAGCGGGTGGGGGGATGAGCAGTTCTTC. The encoded protein is CSARAPSGWGDEQFF.